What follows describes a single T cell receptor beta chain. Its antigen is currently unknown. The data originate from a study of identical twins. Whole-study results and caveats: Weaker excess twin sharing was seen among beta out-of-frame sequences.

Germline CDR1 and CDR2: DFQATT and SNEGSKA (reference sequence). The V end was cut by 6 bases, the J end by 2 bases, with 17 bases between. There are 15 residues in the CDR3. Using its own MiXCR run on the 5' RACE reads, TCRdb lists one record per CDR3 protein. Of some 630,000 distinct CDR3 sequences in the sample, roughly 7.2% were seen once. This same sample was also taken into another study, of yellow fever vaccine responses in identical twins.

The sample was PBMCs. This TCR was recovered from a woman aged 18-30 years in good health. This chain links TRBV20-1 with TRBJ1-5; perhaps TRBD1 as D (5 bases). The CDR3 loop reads CSAAAGTTGNQPQHF. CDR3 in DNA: TGCAGTGCAGCAGCAGGGACGACAGGCAATCAGCCCCAGCATTTT.